This T cell receptor beta chain appears in the sequencing data of a study of blood T cell repertoires in COVID-19. Germline values: CDR1 MNHEY, CDR2 SMNVEV (reference sequence). Trimming cost V 3 bases and J 8 bases; bases outside gene matches: 3. This CDR3 is 15 amino acids long. Original methodology: Estimated nucleated cell counts came from reference gene primer amplification. Assay: immunoSEQ multiplex PCR; the TCRdb copy retains only in-frame clones and omits some. V, J and clone size are those of that table, while D and trimming were read from the DNA. The repertoire holds around 72,000 clones, with roughly 89% as singletons.

The chain recombines TRBV27 with TRBJ1-6; 11 positions agree with TRBD1. Sequenced material: peripheral blood. This sequence was found in a woman in her forties or fifties with acute or convalescent COVID-19. The CDR3: CASSFRDRGYSPLHF. CDR3 coding DNA: TGTGCCAGCAGTTTTAGGGACAGGGGGTATTCACCCCTCCACTTT.